Given below is one TCR beta chain in context. This record belongs to a study of blood T cell repertoires in COVID-19. Study summary: Sources were T cells, B-cell-depleted T cells, or PBMCs; the material itself was cDNA or gDNA.

Trimming took 5 bases from V and 5 from J; bases not matched to a gene: 6. Per germline, CDR1 SGHTA and CDR2 FQGNSA. This CDR3 spans 16 amino acids. Per the authors' pipeline: Amplification of reference gene primers provided the estimated nucleated cell counts. Produced via immunoSEQ multiplex PCR; TCRdb's table is partial and in-frame only. That table is the source of V, J and clone size, and D and trimming were worked out from the DNA. The top ten hold 5% to 6.5% of the sample, which has hundreds of thousands of clones, about 91% seen once. The source is a woman in her 30s with COVID-19, enrolled during active disease. The sequenced sample consisted of peripheral blood. The gene calls are TRBV7-2 and TRBJ2-3; 14 nucleotides align to TRBD2. The CDR3 sequence: CASSGGTSGSGDTQYF. The CDR3 nucleotides read TGTGCCAGCAGCGGAGGGACTAGCGGGAGCGGAGATACGCAGTATTTT. The full variable domain, rest sourced from reference TRBV7-2 and TRBJ2-3, is GAGVSQSPSNKVTEKGKDVELRCDPISGHTALYWYRQSLGQGLEFLIYFQGNSAPDKSGLPSDRFSAERTGGSVSTLTIQRTQQEDSAVYLCASSGGTSGSGDTQYFGPGTRLTVL.